This T cell receptor beta chain was identified during a study of blood T cell repertoires in COVID-19. Study at large: Donors in the United States, Italy and Spain gave samples during acute or convalescent COVID-19. T cells, B-cell-depleted T cells, or PBMCs provided the cDNA or gDNA that served as material.

Authors' data handling: Amplification of reference gene primers was used by the study to estimate nucleated cell counts. Method: immunoSEQ multiplex PCR; TCRdb's copy keeps in-frame clones and lacks some. V and J calls and clone size come straight from that table; D and trimming were deduced from the DNA. The data contain over 60,000 clones, 85% to 90% of them seen just once; the ten biggest clones take up roughly 6.2%. The CDR3 consists of 18 residues. The trim removed 0 bases at V and 5 bases at J, leaving 8 bases unmatched. The germline V gene encodes CDR1 SGHNT and CDR2 YYREEE (reference sequence).

This sequence was found in a woman older than 75 with active COVID-19. Sequences were obtained from peripheral blood. The chain joins TRBV5-4 to TRBJ2-3; 14 bases are shared with TRBD2. The CDR3 DNA follows: TGTGCCAGCAGCTTGGTCGGGACTAGCGGGAGCTGGGGAGATACGCAGTATTTT. Protein: CASSLVGTSGSWGDTQYF.